Below are 13 T cell receptor beta chains sequenced from a single sample in a study of technical replicates of blood from several donors. Produced via immunoSEQ multiplex PCR; TCRdb's table is partial and in-frame only. The table lists around 80,000 clones, around 94% of them singletons. The source material was T cells isolated from PBMCs. Every receptor here comes from a human donor in good health.

The chain couples TRBV5-4 to TRBJ1-1; D unclear. Germline CDR1 reads SGHNT; CDR2 reads YYREEE (reference sequence). Trimming removed 1 base at V and 1 base at J, with 8 bases between. The CDR3 is made up of 14 amino acids. CDR3 DNA sequence: TGTGCCAGCAGCTTGCAGGAACCGAACACTGAAGCTTTCTTT. This encodes CASSLQEPNTEAFF.

The rearrangement links TRBV28 to TRBJ1-2, with D maybe TRBD1 (6 bases). Germline V gene data show CDR1 as MDHEN and CDR2 as SYDVKM. Between the trimmed V and J ends, which lost 2 bases and 3 bases, there was a span of 10 bases. There are 14 residues in the CDR3. CDR3: CASSLPGEHYGYTF. The CDR3 nucleotides read TGTGCCAGCAGTTTACCAGGGGAGCACTATGGCTACACCTTC.

The V call is TRBV19, the J call TRBJ1-1, with D perhaps TRBD1 (5 bases). Trimming took off 6 bases at V and 1 base at J, with 9 bases between the two ends. Germline V lookup: CDR1 LNHDA, CDR2 SQIVND (reference sequence). The CDR3 has 13 amino acids. CDR3 protein: CASRDDRNTEAFF. CDR3 nucleotides: TGTGCCAGTAGGGACGACAGGAACACTGAAGCTTTCTTT.

The genes are TRBV2 and TRBJ1-4, with D possibly TRBD1 on 6 matching bases. The CDR3 covers 15 residues. V lost 0 bases, J lost 4 bases, and 9 bases lay in between. Germline V gene sequence: CDR1 SNHLY, CDR2 FYNNEI. The CDR3 nucleotides read TGTGCCAGCAGTGAAGCGGACAGCTATAATGAAAAACTGTTTTTT. Protein product: CASSEADSYNEKLFF.

V and J are TRBV9 and TRBJ2-1, with 10 bases that match TRBD2. V lost 0 bases to trimming and J lost 6 bases; unmatched junction nucleotides: 12. Germline V gene sequence: CDR1 SGDLS, CDR2 YYNGEE. The CDR3 totals 18 residues. CDR3 DNA: TGTGCCAGCAGCGTAGCAGCGGGAGCGGGAGGGCAGTTCAATGAGCAGTTCTTC. Amino acids: CASSVAAGAGGQFNEQFF.

The V gene is TRBV9, the J gene TRBJ1-4, with D unresolved. From germline, CDR1 is SGDLS and CDR2 YYNGEE. This CDR3 has 15 amino acids. Trimming took 0 bases from V and 7 from J, leaving 13 bases between them. Here the CDR3 reads CASSVDPGLTEKLFF. The CDR3 nucleotides read TGTGCCAGCAGCGTAGATCCGGGGTTGACTGAAAAACTGTTTTTT.

V and J are TRBV6-1 and TRBJ1-2; D might be TRBD1 (5 bases). Germline CDR1 reads MNHNS; CDR2 reads SASEGT. Trimming cost V 3 bases and J 0 bases, with 14 bases left between them. This CDR3 has 16 amino acids. CDR3 residues: CASSEGWTFSNYGYTF. CDR3 bases: TGTGCCAGCAGTGAGGGGTGGACATTTTCTAACTATGGCTACACCTTC.

The chain has TRBV25-1 and TRBJ1-2; perhaps TRBD1 as D (5 bases). The ends were cut back, 3 bases at V and 1 base at J, with 15 bases in the middle. Germline V CDR1 and CDR2: MGHDK, SYGVNS. The CDR3 loop spans 16 amino acids. The CDR3 sequence: CASSDGGANNNYGYTF. In DNA, the CDR3 is TGTGCCAGCAGTGATGGAGGGGCCAATAATAACTATGGCTACACCTTC.

The rearrangement links TRBV27 to TRBJ1-1, with 8 bases aligning to TRBD1. The CDR3 runs to 14 residues. Trimming took 5 bases from V and 0 from J; bases not matched to a gene: 2. CDR1 MNHEY and CDR2 SMNVEV come from the germline V gene (reference sequence). CDR3 bases: TGTGCCAGCAGTGACAGGGGAATGAACACTGAAGCTTTCTTT. Protein sequence: CASSDRGMNTEAFF.

The chain links TRBV7-6 to TRBJ2-7; TRBD2 might be the D (5 bases). The germline V gene encodes CDR1 SGHVS and CDR2 FNYEAQ. Between the trimmed V and J ends, which lost 5 bases and 0 bases, there was a span of 14 bases. This CDR3 has 15 residues. The CDR3 DNA sequence: TGTGCCAGCAGCCCCACCTGGGAGAGCTCCTACGAGCAGTACTTC. Amino acid sequence: CASSPTWESSYEQYF.

This clone was seen only once. This chain joins TRBV11-2 and TRBJ2-7, with D possibly TRBD1 on 5 matching bases. Germline V gives CDR1 SGHAT, CDR2 FQNNGV. CDR3 size: 14 residues. The V end was cut by 2 bases, the J end by 7 bases, with 15 bases between. CDR3 DNA sequence: TGTGCCAGCAGCTTAATTCAGGGTTTAGGGGAGCAGTACTTC. This sequence encodes CASSLIQGLGEQYF. Filled out from reference TRBV11-2 and TRBJ2-7, the complete variable domain reads EAGVAQSPRYKIIEKRQSVAFWCNPISGHATLYWYQQILGQGPKLLIQFQNNGVVDDSQLPKDRFSAERLKGVDSTLKIQPAKLEDSAVYLCASSLIQGLGEQYFGPGTRLTVT.

The chain joins TRBV7-2 to TRBJ1-2, with 8 bases fitting TRBD1. Germline values: CDR1 SGHTA, CDR2 FQGNSA. The CDR3 spans 15 residues. V lost 0 bases and J lost 7; bases outside the gene matches: 7. The CDR3 DNA follows: TGTGCCAGCAGCTTAGCAGGACAGGGCGGAGGTGGCTACACCTTC. Translation: CASSLAGQGGGGYTF.

The chain has TRBV12-5 and TRBJ1-1, with a tentative D call TRBD1 (5 bases). The germline V gene encodes CDR1 LGHNT and CDR2 FRNRAP. This CDR3 region has 14 residues. Trimming stripped 1 base from V and 1 base from J, with 7 bases between. The CDR3 region has the DNA TGTGCTAGTGGTTTGGGACAGCAGAACACTGAAGCTTTCTTT. Translated: CASGLGQQNTEAFF.